The present T cell receptor beta chain was sequenced within a study of shared clonotypes between healthy human individuals (TCRdb year 2020). In terms of the full investigation: The cohort comprised a couple of women and a few men aged 18 to 49 years. Different laboratories and diverse techniques were used to prepare libraries and sequence TCR repertoires, to increase sequencing depth and limit assay-specific biases. For each donor, CD4 naive and CD4 memory were each given three plates, CD8 naive was given two plates, and CD8 memory was given one plate. Leukapheresis yielded between about 0.9 and 9 billion PBMCs per donor. The study deeply sequenced blood TCR repertoires of about 5 healthy adults to estimate repertoire size and the extent of clonotype sharing between individuals.

Using the deep immunoSEQ assay, TCR CDR3 regions were amplified from genomic DNA by multiplex PCR. Extracted genomic DNA from each cell subset was spread evenly across all wells of several immunoSEQ 96-well plates, with each plate serving as a replicate. For sorted subsets, roughly 200 ng genomic DNA, equal to 30,000 to 35,000 T cell genomes, was loaded into each replicate PCR. Purified libraries were quantified with a Qubit 3.0 fluorometer, sized on a Bioanalyzer 2100, and re-quantified with the KAPA Library Quantification kit. Every immunoSEQ 96-well plate was sequenced on a dedicated single-read 150-cycle Illumina NextSeq 550 flow cell. As for the original processing: Because the immunoSEQ output included only junctional sequences and no quality scores, the filtering could not be the same as the filtering used for full-length reads. To assign V/J genes and CDR3, sequences were annotated against IMGT germline references using PyIR, a Python wrapper for IgBLAST v1.9. Reads with weak V/J assignments (E-value above 1e-6), missing CDR3, stop codons, out-of-frame junctions, or ambiguous translated residues were removed. V3J clonotypes were defined as sequences sharing an identical inferred V gene, J gene, and CDR3 amino acid sequence. The percentage overlap between two repertoires was calculated by dividing the number of shared unique clonotypes by the size of the smaller repertoire. Repertoire richness was assessed with RTK rarefaction, the Chao1 estimator, and Recon v2.1 estimates of unobserved clonotypes. For all TCRbeta clonotypes obtained by the gDNA method from a few donors, generation probabilities were computed with OLGA. TCRdb re-hosts the immuneACCESS table, in-frame sequences only. Its copies lack some clones; in the studies checked, an unresolved V gene accounts for under half of them, and the cause for the rest is not known. The V and J calls and clone size are taken from that table; D and trimming were inferred from the DNA. This sample gives about 2 million clones in total; 85% to 95% of them show up just once. The ten largest clones add up to 0.13% of the sample.

Donors were healthy HIV-negative adults with no recently reported acute infections or vaccinations. Only Caucasian adults living in Nashville, Tennessee, USA were represented among the donors. Magnetic negative selection was used to enrich CD4+ T cells, after which naive cells were positively selected on CD45RA and the negative fraction became the memory subset. Blood was obtained by leukapheresis, after which PBMCs were separated by Ficoll-Histopaque density gradient centrifugation and cryopreserved in liquid nitrogen vapor phase. Purity and quantity of every magnetically sorted T cell population were checked by analytical flow cytometry. Genomic DNA was isolated from each sorted fraction and quantified by UV absorbance on a Nanodrop 2000c. Details on this clone: It has no known antigen specificity. Per-nucleotide qualities are absent, and no much larger clonotype sits a single base away.

The germline V gene specifies KGHSH as CDR1 and LQKENI as CDR2. V is clipped by 3 bases and J by 7 bases, and the sequence between their germline boundaries is 7 bases long. The CDR3, from cysteine to phenylalanine, totals 13 residues. The sequence is cut down to CDR3 DNA, 39 bases in frame from base 1. On the study overall, not on this receptor specifically: Clonotypes shared by all four sorted-subset donors showed higher generation probabilities than non-shared clonotypes. Naive subsets generally had larger estimated clonotype richness than memory subsets did. Because the study included only a small number of donors, the genetic and exposure-history diversity represented was limited. Pairwise subsampling indicated that sequencing depth was expected to affect the degree of clonotype sharing among donors. Even with the large sequencing depth, rarefaction of the sorted-subset datasets indicated that sequencing was incomplete. Across four donors, roughly 5% of naive CD4, approximately 3.6% of naive CD8, approximately 2.5% of memory CD4, and about 0.44% of memory CD8 clonotypes were shared. Sampling was restricted to blood, and TCR repertoires in tissue are likely to differ from TCR repertoires in blood.

The receptor chain draws on TRBV18 and TRBJ1-6, with no reliable assignment of the D segment. The TCR sequence derives from a man between 18 and 29 years old in good health. The sequenced sample consisted of naive CD4+ T cells sorted from blood. This specimen's cell subset or site label, interpreted: CD45RA+ positively selected. The CDR3 amino acid sequence is: CASSPSVNSPLHF. The nucleotide sequence is given as TGTGCCAGCTCACCGTCAGTAAATTCACCCCTCCACTTT.